This is a list of T cell receptor beta chains from one sample in a study of cytomegalovirus exposure and HLA in healthy donors. Profiled with immunoSEQ multiplex PCR; TCRdb holds only in-frame clones, not every one. There are 73,000 or so clones in the sample; roughly two thirds occur only once, and about 16% lies in the top ten. Sequencing used PBMCs. These receptors all come from a woman aged 40 to 50 in good health and CMV-seropositive. The CDR3 runs from the conserved cysteine through the conserved F or W. D genes are given only for firm matches. Some rows mark clone size as missing; the rest say once, few, many or name a class of expanded clone.

D gene,J gene,clone size,V gene,CDR3 protein,CDR3 DNA
NA,TRBJ1-1,NA,TRBV18,CASSVVTGILNAFF,TGTGCCAGCTCAGTTGTAACCGGGATCCTGAATGCTTTCTTT
TRBD1,TRBJ2-5,NA,TRBV9,CASSVAPTGVLETQYF,TGTGCCAGCAGCGTAGCCCCTACAGGGGTGTTAGAGACCCAGTACTTC
NA,TRBJ2-1,NA,TRBV6-1,CASNSRGIYNEQFF,TGTGCCAGCAACTCTCGGGGGATTTACAATGAGCAGTTCTTC
TRBD2,TRBJ2-7,few,TRBV5-1,CASSSGLAIHEQYF,TGCGCCAGCAGCAGCGGACTAGCGATCCACGAGCAGTACTTC
TRBD1,TRBJ1-4,NA,TRBV4-3,CASSQDLDRGYEKLFF,TGCGCCAGCAGCCAAGATCTAGACAGGGGCTACGAAAAACTGTTTTTT
NA,TRBJ2-5,NA,TRBV11-2,CASSLFSRVGETQYF,TGTGCCAGCAGCTTATTTTCTCGGGTTGGGGAGACCCAGTACTTC
TRBD1,TRBJ2-7,once,TRBV5-1,CASSLIDTGAYEQYF,TGCGCCAGCAGCCTTATTGACACAGGGGCCTACGAGCAGTACTTC
NA,TRBJ2-7,NA,TRBV28,CASRVMAGTYEQYF,TGTGCCAGCAGAGTGATGGCGGGTACCTACGAGCAGTACTTC
NA,TRBJ1-1,NA,TRBV6-5,CASRTRTGTEAFF,TGTGCCAGCAGAACTCGAACAGGAACTGAAGCTTTCTTT
NA,TRBJ1-1,many,TRBV30,CAWQVNTEAFF,TGTGCCTGGCAGGTTAACACTGAAGCTTTCTTT
NA,TRBJ1-3,NA,TRBV4-2,CASSQDSGAAVSGNTIYF,TGTGCCAGCAGCCAAGATAGTGGGGCGGCCGTCTCTGGAAACACCATATATTTT
NA,TRBJ2-3,NA,TRBV5-1,CASSWTGTPDTQYF,TGCGCCAGCAGCTGGACGGGGACTCCAGATACGCAGTATTTT
NA,TRBJ1-1,NA,TRBV11-3,CASSPRGQLQAFF,TGTGCCAGCAGCCCAAGAGGCCAACTCCAAGCTTTCTTT
TRBD1,TRBJ1-2,NA,TRBV7-3,CASSPTSGTGIYGYTF,TGTGCCAGCAGCCCAACCTCCGGGACAGGGATTTATGGCTACACCTTC
NA,TRBJ2-1,once,TRBV19,CASRPFLMGPGEQFF,TGTGCCAGTAGACCTTTTTTAATGGGGCCGGGTGAGCAGTTCTTC
TRBD1,TRBJ2-7,NA,TRBV10-2,CASSGDLGGPYEQYF,TGCGCCAGCAGTGGGGATCTAGGGGGCCCCTACGAGCAGTACTTC
NA,TRBJ2-7,NA,TRBV10-1,CASSESLRFSGEQYF,TGCGCCAGCAGTGAGTCGCTTAGGTTCTCGGGTGAGCAGTACTTC
TRBD1,TRBJ1-1,few,TRBV5-1,CASSNYRGQNTEAFF,TGCGCCAGCAGCAACTACAGGGGGCAGAACACTGAAGCTTTCTTT
TRBD1,TRBJ1-2,NA,TRBV5-4,CASSLEGTGIFGSYGYTF,TGTGCCAGCAGCTTGGAGGGGACAGGAATATTCGGCAGCTATGGCTACACCTTC
TRBD2,TRBJ2-3,NA,TRBV28,CASSSVPRGLAGYTDTQYF,TGTGCCAGCAGTTCGGTACCCAGGGGACTAGCGGGCTACACAGATACGCAGTATTTT
NA,TRBJ2-2,few,TRBV19,CASTDKAGPVTGELFF,TGTGCCAGTACCGACAAGGCGGGCCCGGTGACCGGGGAGCTGTTTTTT
NA,TRBJ2-3,few,TRBV19,CASRTAGTDTQYF,TGTGCCAGCAGGACAGCGGGCACAGATACGCAGTATTTT
NA,TRBJ2-5,NA,TRBV29-1,CSVGRIGGSQSYQETQYF,TGCAGCGTTGGGAGGATTGGCGGATCTCAATCGTACCAAGAGACCCAGTACTTC
NA,TRBJ1-1,NA,TRBV10-3,CAISDPGLPSTEAFF,TGTGCCATCAGTGACCCAGGTCTCCCCAGCACTGAAGCTTTCTTT
NA,TRBJ2-1,NA,TRBV7-2,CASSLSPERYNEQFF,TGTGCCAGCAGCTTGAGTCCCGAGCGATACAATGAGCAGTTCTTC
NA,TRBJ1-1,NA,TRBV4-3,CASSQEGRSFF,TGCGCCAGCAGCCAAGAGGGGAGGTCTTTCTTT
TRBD1,TRBJ1-5,NA,TRBV18,CASSPSTGGANQPQHF,TGTGCCAGCTCACCGTCGACAGGGGGGGCCAATCAGCCCCAGCATTTT
TRBD1,TRBJ1-6,NA,TRBV19,CASSIASRDSPIF,TGTGCCAGTAGTATTGCGTCTAGGGACAGCCCTATTTTT
NA,TRBJ1-4,NA,TRBV15,CATSNGFEKLFF,TGTGCCACCAGCAACGGGTTTGAAAAACTGTTTTTT
TRBD2,TRBJ2-1,NA,TRBV6-6,CASSYERGGYEQFF,TGTGCCAGCAGTTACGAGCGGGGGGGCTATGAGCAGTTCTTC
TRBD2,TRBJ2-7,NA,TRBV4-2,CASSQDLAGGRSEQYF,TGTGCCAGCAGCCAAGATCTAGCGGGGGGCCGTAGCGAGCAGTACTTC
TRBD2,TRBJ2-2,NA,TRBV7-9,CASSLGASGRGTGELFF,TGTGCCAGCAGCTTAGGGGCTAGCGGGAGAGGCACCGGGGAGCTGTTTTTT
NA,TRBJ1-2,NA,TRBV5-6,CASRWGGPTANYGYTF,TGTGCCAGCAGATGGGGGGGACCGACAGCTAACTATGGCTACACCTTC
NA,TRBJ2-3,NA,TRBV5-5,CASSLVADSTDTQYF,TGTGCCAGCAGCTTGGTGGCGGATAGCACAGATACGCAGTATTTT
TRBD2,TRBJ2-3,NA,TRBV5-1,CASSLAGRRGVTDTQYF,TGCGCCAGCAGCTTGGCCGGGAGGAGGGGCGTCACAGATACGCAGTATTTT
NA,TRBJ2-3,few,TRBV7-9,CASSLATGDTQYF,TGTGCCAGCAGCTTGGCGACAGGAGATACGCAGTATTTT
NA,TRBJ2-7,NA,TRBV29-1,CSVGVPSYEQYF,TGCAGCGTTGGAGTCCCTTCCTACGAGCAGTACTTC
NA,TRBJ1-5,NA,TRBV6-6,CASSYRQPNQPQHF,TGTGCCAGCAGTTACCGACAGCCGAATCAGCCCCAGCATTTT
TRBD2,TRBJ2-1,NA,TRBV5-6,CASSFSIVAGGNNEQFF,TGTGCCAGCAGCTTTTCCATCGTAGCGGGAGGAAACAATGAGCAGTTCTTC
TRBD2,TRBJ2-5,NA,TRBV4-1,CASSVTEREAETQYF,TGCGCCAGCAGCGTAACCGAGCGGGAGGCTGAGACCCAGTACTTC
TRBD1,TRBJ1-2,NA,TRBV18,CASSPSFDRASYTF,TGTGCCAGCTCACCATCGTTTGACAGGGCCAGCTACACCTTC
NA,TRBJ1-1,NA,TRBV27,CASSIQGYTEAFF,TGTGCCAGCAGTATTCAGGGGTACACTGAAGCTTTCTTT
TRBD1,TRBJ1-2,NA,TRBV28,CASSWDRGGYTF,TGTGCCAGCAGTTGGGACAGGGGTGGCTACACCTTC